This entry is about one TCR beta chain. This sample is part of a study of blood T cell repertoires in COVID-19. TCRdb's copy holds only in-frame clones and misses some; the assay was immunoSEQ multiplex PCR. This table has 100,000 to 150,000 clones, around nine tenths appearing once. V shed 5 bases and J 6 bases; nucleotides not matched to a gene: 5. Germline CDR1 reads SGHTA; CDR2 reads FQGTGA. This CDR3 region has 14 residues. The clonotype was recovered from a woman between 50 and 59 years old with acute or convalescent COVID-19. Sequencing input: peripheral blood. The chain recombines TRBV7-3 with TRBJ2-1, with 9 bases matching TRBD2. The CDR3 spells CASSPGTSFNEQFF. In nucleotides, the CDR3 is TGTGCCAGCAGCCCCGGGACTAGCTTCAATGAGCAGTTCTTC. Variable domain in full (rest from reference TRBV7-3 and TRBJ2-1): GAGVSQTPSNKVTEKGKYVELRCDPISGHTALYWYRQSLGQGPEFLIYFQGTGAADDSGLPNDRFFAVRPEGSVSTLKIQRTERGDSAVYLCASSPGTSFNEQFFGPGTRLTVL.